The T cell receptor (beta chain) described here comes from a study of CD8+ T cells in alopecia areata. General observations from the study: Many expanded lesional clones stayed in scalp and blood while on tofacitinib.

The authors extracted RNA and reverse transcribed it into cDNA as the sequencing template. This table comes from immunoSEQ multiplex PCR, and its TCRdb copy is limited to in-frame clones, with some not included. The table has 210,000 or so clones, roughly three fifths seen once. Treatment here: oral pan-JAK inhibitor, 5-10 mg twice daily. V was clipped by 6 bases and J by 6 bases, with 14 bases between them. In germline, CDR1 is MGHDK, CDR2 SYGVNS. The CDR3 consists of 13 residues. In the case of this clone: Antigen specificity is unknown.

The chain has TRBV25-1 and TRBJ1-2, with D perhaps TRBD1 (6 bases). The sequencing used CD4+ T cells sorted from blood, collected at week 44, from a patient treated with tofacitinib. This sequence was found in a human donor with alopecia areata. The CDR3 reads CASRGQNRDGYTF. Written as DNA, the CDR3 is TGTGCCAGCAGAGGACAGAATCGCGATGGCTACACCTTC.